This T cell receptor beta chain was identified during a study of T cells in Graves' hyperthyroidism and ophthalmopathy. The CDR3 length is 19 residues. V was clipped by 1 base and J by 0 bases, with 18 bases between them. The V gene's germline CDR1 is SGHNT and CDR2 YENEEA. RNA transcripts gave rise to amplified TCR beta CDR3 regions. During a first-round RT-PCR of the TCR CDR3, the HTBI primer set was used. Each CDR3 protein is one row after TCRdb ran MiXCR on the multiplex PCR reads. The sample contains some 490,000 distinct CDR3 sequences, 20% to 25% of which appear only once. Ophthalmopathy in the patients scored at least 3 on Clinical Activity Score and at least 4 on NOSPECS grade, lasting under 3 months. The diagnoses drew upon clinical symptoms, serum thyroxine and TRAb, thyroid ultrasound and orbital computed tomography. Study-wide points: Model-based prediction identified ophthalmopathy a median around 6.5 months prior to its onset.

Concerning this clonotype itself: Its antigen is not identified.

This chain connects TRBV11-3 to TRBJ1-4, with D uncertain. The TCR sequence derives from a woman aged 65 to 85 with Graves' ophthalmopathy. The specimen sequenced was blood. The CDR3 is CASSLGKQQTYATNEKLFF. In nucleotides, the CDR3 is TGTGCCAGCAGCTTAGGTAAACAGCAGACCTATGCAACTAATGAAAAACTGTTTTTT. Drawing the rest from reference TRBV11-3 and TRBJ1-4, the complete variable domain is EAGVVQSPRYKIIEKKQPVAFWCNPISGHNTLYWYLQNLGQGPELLIRYENEEAVDDSQLPKDRFSAERLKGVDSTLKIQPAELGDSAVYLCASSLGKQQTYATNEKLFFGSGTQLSVL.